This passage covers 29 T cell receptor beta chains from one sample sequenced in a study of early T cells in non-severe SARS-CoV-2 infection. MiXCR was run by TCRdb on the 5' RACE reads, yielding one entry per CDR3 protein. Of 25,000 to 35,000 distinct CDR3 sequences listed, over 4.5% are singletons. Source: whole blood, taken at baseline. These receptors were obtained from an adult who was a healthcare worker with PCR-confirmed SARS-CoV-2 infection or an uninfected control (not recorded which).

This chain uses TRBV12-3 or TRBV12-4 with TRBJ2-7; either TRBD1 or TRBD2 may fit D (5 bases each). This CDR3 spans 12 amino acids. V was shortened by 5 bases and J by 6 bases, with 11 bases between the two germline ends. CDR3 nucleotide sequence: TGTGCCAGCAGTAAGGGGACCGTCGAGCAGTACTTC. Translated, it gives CASSKGTVEQYF.

The chain joins TRBV24-1 to TRBJ2-1; the match to TRBD1 covers 7 bases. CDR1 KGHDR and CDR2 SFDVKD come from the germline V gene. V lost 9 bases to trimming and J lost 9 bases; unmatched junction nucleotides: 16. This CDR3 is 15 amino acids long. CDR3 nucleotides: TGTGCCACCTCCCCGATCGACAGGGCCCCGAGTGAGCAGTTCTTC. Translation gives CATSPIDRAPSEQFF.

This clonotype appeared many times. The chain joins TRBV9 to TRBJ2-4; 7 nucleotides match TRBD1. Germline CDR1 SGDLS, CDR2 YYNGEE. The trim removed 3 bases at V and 7 bases at J, leaving 4 bases unmatched. This CDR3 is built from 13 residues. The CDR3 sequence is CASSEGADNIQYF. For the CDR3, the DNA is TGTGCCAGCAGCGAGGGGGCGGATAACATTCAGTACTTC.

In this sample, this clonotype is medium-sized. The J gene is TRBJ2-1, the V gene TRBV7-8; 9 bases map to TRBD1. The CDR3 spans 16 residues. Germline lookup yields CDR1 SGHVS and CDR2 FQNEAQ. The V gene end was trimmed by 4 bases and the J gene end by 1 base; junction bases not matched to a gene: 5. The CDR3 here is CASSSTDRGSYNEQFF. In DNA, the CDR3 is TGTGCCAGCAGCTCGACGGACAGGGGTTCCTACAATGAGCAGTTCTTC.

In this sample, this clonotype turned up many times. V gene TRBV3-1 combines with J gene TRBJ2-2, with TRBD2 as a possible D gene (5 bases). This CDR3 comprises 13 residues. CDR1 is LGHDT and CDR2 is YNNKEL in the germline V gene (reference sequence). V lost 6 bases to trimming and J lost 5 bases, with 10 bases between them. For the CDR3, the DNA is TGTGCCAGCAGTCACGGGGTGACCGGGGAGCTGTTTTTT. The encoded protein is CASSHGVTGELFF.

This clonotype was detected a few times. The rearrangement uses TRBV19 and TRBJ2-3, with 8 bases that match TRBD1. Germline-derived CDR1 and CDR2 are LNHDA and SQIVND (reference sequence). The J segment lost 2 bases and the V segment lost 3 bases, leaving 4 bases of the junction unmatched. The CDR3 has 15 residues. CDR3 sequence: CASSIWDRYTDTQYF. DNA of the CDR3: TGTGCCAGTAGTATTTGGGACAGGTACACAGATACGCAGTATTTT.

The chain is built from TRBV7-3 and TRBJ2-2; 9 bases line up with TRBD2. From germline, CDR1 is SGHTA and CDR2 FQGTGA. This CDR3 is built from 16 residues. CDR3 sequence: CAISLAGGPGTGELFF. The CDR3 bases are TGTGCGATCAGTTTGGCGGGAGGGCCAGGCACCGGGGAGCTGTTTTTT.

In this sample, this clonotype turned up many times. This chain connects TRBV6-4 to TRBJ1-1; D gene unclear. CDR3 size: 12 residues. Between the trimmed V and J ends, which lost 2 bases and 11 bases, there was a span of 12 bases. Germline CDR1 and CDR2: MRHNA and SNTAGT. The CDR3 coding sequence is TGTGCCAGCAGTGACCTATCACGAAAGGCTTTCTTT. This sequence encodes CASSDLSRKAFF.

As for this clonotype: A much larger clonotype is one base distant, so this may be a read error. The chain combines TRBV5-4 with TRBJ1-1; D not resolved. This CDR3 has 13 amino acids. Looked up from germline, CDR1 is SGHNT and CDR2 is YYREEE (reference sequence). CDR3 nucleotides: TGTGTCAGCAGCTTGGTCGGGAACACTGAAGCTTTCTTT. Translation: CVSSLVGNTEAFF.

This clonotype was found many times. The chain joins TRBV6-2 or TRBV6-3 to TRBJ2-1; D is undetermined. The CDR3 consists of 13 residues. From germline, CDR1 is MNHEY and CDR2 SVGEGT. The V and J ends lost 6 bases and 7 bases respectively, with 13 bases between them. The CDR3 DNA reads as TGTGCCAGCAGCTACACTGATAATAATGAGCAGTTCTTC. Protein product: CASSYTDNNEQFF.

This clonotype was observed many times. The chain combines TRBV19 with TRBJ2-7; no clear D. The CDR3 is 13 amino acids. Germline V gives CDR1 LNHDA, CDR2 SQIVND (reference sequence). V was shortened by 11 bases and J by 2 bases, with 16 bases between the two germline ends. CDR3 DNA sequence: TGTGCCCTCCTAAGGCGGAGAGCCTACGAGCAGTACTTC. Translation gives CALLRRRAYEQYF.

For the CDR3, the DNA is TGTGCCAGCAGTCCTCGGGGCGCCTATGGCTACACCTTC. Amino acid sequence: CASSPRGAYGYTF. This chain joins TRBV27 and TRBJ1-2, with TRBD1 as a possible D gene (5 bases). The V gene lost 5 bases and the J gene lost 4 bases, with 11 bases spanning the gap. CDR3 length: 13 residues. Looked up from germline, CDR1 is MNHEY and CDR2 is SMNVEV (reference sequence).

In this sample, this clonotype turned up many times. The chain carries TRBV6-5 and TRBJ2-7; D unclear. This CDR3 spans 14 amino acids. Germline V gene data show CDR1 as MNHEY and CDR2 as SVGAGI. The V end was cut by 2 bases, the J end by 0 bases, with 8 bases between. The CDR3 bases are TGTGCCAGCAGTTACCAGGACGGCTCCTACGAGCAGTACTTC. Amino acid sequence: CASSYQDGSYEQYF.

This clonotype was seen at least ten times. The chain is built from TRBV30 and TRBJ1-4; the D gene is possibly TRBD1 (5 bases). The V end lost 4 bases, the J end lost 2 bases, and 14 bases lay between the germline ends. CDR1 and CDR2 (germline): GTSNPN, SVGIG (reference sequence). This CDR3 has 15 residues. For the CDR3, the DNA is TGTGCCTGGAATTCGAGGGGTGGCACTAATGAAAAACTGTTTTTT. As protein: CAWNSRGGTNEKLFF.

The sample holds many counts of this clonotype. This rearrangement joins TRBV15 to TRBJ1-6; 8 nucleotides align to TRBD1. Germline assignment: CDR1 LNHNV and CDR2 YYDKDF (reference sequence). The CDR3 has 18 residues. V lost 0 bases and J lost 1; bases outside the gene matches: 5. CDR3 protein: CATSRERGTGSYNSPLHF. In DNA, the CDR3 is TGTGCCACCAGCAGAGAAAGGGGGACAGGATCCTATAATTCACCCCTCCACTTT.

This clonotype was seen repeatedly, ten times or more. The genes are TRBV5-1 and TRBJ2-1; maybe TRBD2 (6 bases). Germline loops: CDR1 SGHRS, CDR2 YFSETQ. This CDR3 has 15 amino acids. Trimming took off 2 bases at V and 4 bases at J, with 13 bases between the two ends. The CDR3 loop reads CASSFGIAVYNEQFF. The CDR3 DNA follows: TGCGCCAGCAGCTTCGGGATAGCGGTATACAATGAGCAGTTCTTC.

This chain joins TRBV30 and TRBJ1-2, with D hard to call. This CDR3 is built from 9 residues. Trimming took 4 bases from V and 8 from J, leaving 5 bases between them. The germline gives CDR1 GTSNPN, CDR2 SVGIG (reference sequence). For the CDR3, the DNA is TGTGCCTGGAAGAAAGGCTACACCTTC. Translation: CAWKKGYTF.

There are many counts of this clonotype. The chain joins TRBV12-3 or TRBV12-4 to TRBJ1-1; 7 nucleotides align to TRBD1. Trimming took 2 bases from V and 1 from J; bases not matched to a gene: 7. The CDR3 has 16 residues. The CDR3 DNA reads TGTGCCAGCAGTTTATACAGGGGAGTGGGGAACACTGAAGCTTTCTTT. Translation gives CASSLYRGVGNTEAFF.

Worth noting for this clonotype: A much larger clone differs by one base, so this may be a read error. The V and J genes are TRBV19 and TRBJ2-1; a weak D match, TRBD1 (6 bases). The ends were cut back, 4 bases at V and 9 bases at J, with 13 bases in the middle. Per the germline V gene, CDR1 is LNHDA and CDR2 is SQIVND (reference sequence). This CDR3 is built from 13 residues. The DNA of the CDR3 is TGTGCCAGTAGTACAACAGGGTCGGTTGAGCAGTTCTTC. This codes for CASSTTGSVEQFF.

This CDR3 reads CASSLEQGRGYEQYF. The CDR3 DNA follows: TGCGCCAGCAGCTTGGAACAGGGCAGGGGCTACGAGCAGTACTTC. This chain connects TRBV5-1 to TRBJ2-7; perhaps TRBD1 as D (6 bases). The CDR3 is 15 residues long. Per the germline V gene, CDR1 is SGHRS and CDR2 is YFSETQ. V was pared by 0 bases and J by 3 bases, with 13 bases between.

This clonotype was seen many times. This sequence joins TRBV7-6 and TRBJ1-1; D unresolved. V was clipped by 5 bases and J by 1 base, with 8 bases between them. Germline V gene lookup returns CDR1 SGHVS and CDR2 FNYEAQ. CDR3 length equals 13 residues. CDR3 sequence reads: CASSRTANTEAFF. The DNA of the CDR3 is TGTGCCAGCAGCCGCACAGCGAACACTGAAGCTTTCTTT.

This clonotype was seen a few times. This sequence joins TRBV5-1 and TRBJ2-1; 9 nucleotides line up with TRBD1. CDR1 is SGHRS and CDR2 is YFSETQ in the germline V gene. The CDR3 extends over 17 amino acids. The junction had 10 bases not matched to a gene; V was cut back by 0 bases and J by 6 bases. The CDR3 region is CASSLEPPGQGLNEQFF. The CDR3 DNA is TGCGCCAGCAGCTTGGAACCCCCGGGACAGGGCCTCAATGAGCAGTTCTTC.

CDR3 in DNA: TGCGCCAGCAGCCAAGATAAGACTAGCTACAATGAGCAGTTCTTC. Its translation: CASSQDKTSYNEQFF. The chain couples TRBV4-1 to TRBJ2-1; D may be TRBD2 (6 bases). Trimming stripped 0 bases from V and 3 bases from J, with 9 bases between. Germline CDR1 is MGHRA and CDR2 is YSYEKL. CDR3 size: 15 residues.

This clonotype was detected many times. The chain uses TRBV7-8 and TRBJ2-7; TRBD2 matches 7 bases. The CDR3 is made up of 18 amino acids. From germline, CDR1 is SGHVS and CDR2 FQNEAQ. Unmatched junction bases numbered 17, after V lost 6 bases and J lost 0 bases. CDR3 residues: CASRSFSGSGRSSYEQYF. The CDR3 DNA reads as TGTGCCAGCAGGTCTTTTAGCGGGTCGGGCCGAAGCTCCTACGAGCAGTACTTC. Looking up the rest from reference TRBV7-8 and TRBJ2-7 gives the full variable domain: GAGVSQSPRYKVAKRGQDVALRCDPISGHVSLFWYQQALGQGPEFLTYFQNEAQLDKSGLPSDRFFAERPEGSVSTLKIQRTQQEDSAVYLCASRSFSGSGRSSYEQYFGPGTRLTVT.

This clonotype was recorded many times. The chain has TRBV6-4 and TRBJ2-1, with D perhaps TRBD1 (6 bases). CDR1 and CDR2 (germline): MRHNA, SNTAGT. With 4 bases removed from V and 10 bases from J, the gap between germline ends came to 14 bases. The CDR3 totals 13 residues. The CDR3 region has the DNA TGTGCCAGCAGTGGCCTCAGGGGTAGAGAGCAGTTCTTC. Translated, it gives CASSGLRGREQFF.

This clonotype was recorded at least ten times. J is TRBJ2-3 and V is TRBV18; D is ambiguous. The CDR3 is made up of 13 amino acids. The germline gives CDR1 KGHSH, CDR2 LQKENI. Trimming removed 2 bases at V and 7 bases at J, with 10 bases between. The CDR3 loop is CASSPGATHTQYF. Written as DNA, the CDR3 is TGTGCCAGCTCACCAGGAGCGACGCATACGCAGTATTTT.

By proportion, this clonotype is medium-sized. The chain is built from TRBV11-2 and TRBJ2-7; 8 bases fit TRBD2. J was trimmed by 3 bases and V by 4 bases; bases with no gene match: 8. Germline V CDR1 and CDR2: SGHAT, FQNNGV. CDR3 size: 15 residues. The CDR3 here is CASSSSGGVHYEQYF. CDR3 nucleotide sequence: TGTGCCAGCAGCTCCAGCGGGGGTGTACACTACGAGCAGTACTTC.

Only a few counts were recorded for this clonotype. The chain is built from TRBV7-2 and TRBJ2-7; TRBD1 aligns across 7 bases. With V trimmed by 6 bases and J by 11 bases, 16 bases remained unmatched. CDR1 and CDR2 (germline): SGHTA, FQGNSA. The CDR3 length is 14 residues. CDR3 coding DNA: TGTGCCAGCAGTTTCAGTGAACGATCGGGACAGAAGTACTTC. It is translated as CASSFSERSGQKYF.

The sample holds many counts of this clonotype. The chain couples TRBV7-9 to TRBJ1-4; maybe TRBD1 (5 bases). The V end was cut by 6 bases, the J end by 8 bases, with 7 bases between. CDR1 and CDR2 (germline): SEHNR, FQNEAQ (reference sequence). The CDR3 has 11 amino acids. The CDR3 protein is CASRKGEKLFF. CDR3 bases: TGTGCCAGCAGGAAGGGGGAAAAACTGTTTTTT.